These 7 T cell receptor beta chains were sequenced from one sample in a study of OX40 agonist ivuxolimab in advanced cancers. Method: immunoSEQ multiplex PCR; TCRdb's copy keeps in-frame clones and lacks some. The repertoire includes roughly 91,000 clones, 70% to 90% of them detected once, and roughly 0.84% sits in the top ten. The sample was CD4+ or CD8+ T cells sorted from blood, taken in a trial of the OX40 agonist ivuxolimab. The receptors stem from an adult with an advanced solid tumor such as melanoma, head and neck, liver or kidney cancer.

The genes are TRBV7-9 and TRBJ1-5; 8 bases map to TRBD1. Germline V CDR1 and CDR2: SEHNR, FQNEAQ (reference sequence). The V and J ends lost 1 base and 0 bases, in that order; junction bases with no gene match: 8. The length of the CDR3 is 18 residues. CDR3 nucleotides: TGTGCCAGCAGCTTAGGGGCAGGGGGCCCTTTTAGCAATCAGCCCCAGCATTTT. Protein product: CASSLGAGGPFSNQPQHF.

J is TRBJ1-2 and V is TRBV30; weak D call: TRBD1 (6 bases). The germline V gene encodes CDR1 GTSNPN and CDR2 SVGIG (reference sequence). Between the trimmed V and J ends, which lost 2 bases and 4 bases, there was a span of 11 bases. The CDR3 is 13 amino acids. Here the CDR3 reads CAWSPDSFYGYTF. Here the CDR3 DNA reads TGTGCCTGGAGTCCGGACAGTTTCTATGGCTACACCTTC.

The chain couples TRBV28 to TRBJ2-3; 12 nucleotides match TRBD1. This CDR3 has 15 amino acids. Per germline, CDR1 MDHEN and CDR2 SYDVKM. The trim removed 8 bases at V and 7 bases at J, leaving 10 bases unmatched. The CDR3 coding sequence is TGTGCCAGCGGAGGGACAGGGGGCGGTTTGTATACGCAGTATTTT. It translates to CASGGTGGGLYTQYF.

This rearrangement joins TRBV2 to TRBJ1-5, with D perhaps TRBD1 (5 bases). V lost 2 bases to trimming and J lost 9 bases, with 17 bases between them. The CDR3 loop spans 15 amino acids. Per germline, CDR1 SNHLY and CDR2 FYNNEI. CDR3 DNA sequence: TGTGCCAGCAGTGAACGGGGGGTCGGCCAATGGCCCCAGCATTTT. Translating gives CASSERGVGQWPQHF.

V and J are TRBV4-3 and TRBJ1-2; 7 bases fit TRBD1. Trimming took 2 bases from V and 2 from J; bases not matched to a gene: 8. CDR1 and CDR2 from the germline V gene are LGHNA and YSLEER. The CDR3 contains 16 residues. CDR3 DNA: TGCGCCAGCAGCCAATCCGGGACAGCAAAGAACTATGGCTACACCTTC. It translates to CASSQSGTAKNYGYTF.

This chain joins TRBV6-5 and TRBJ2-7, with D perhaps matching TRBD1 (6 bases). The CDR3 covers 11 residues. Germline CDR1 and CDR2: MNHEY and SVGAGI. Trimming took off 5 bases at V and 10 bases at J, with 12 bases between the two ends. Here the CDR3 reads CASSPDRTQYF. DNA for the CDR3: TGTGCCAGCAGTCCCGACAGGACACAGTACTTC.

CDR3 region: CASSLLTSGGMRTQYF. CDR3 nucleotides: TGTGCCAGTAGTCTGCTGACTAGCGGGGGAATGAGGACGCAGTATTTT. The chain uses TRBV19 and TRBJ2-3, with 12 bases matching TRBD2. In germline, CDR1 is LNHDA, CDR2 SQIVND (reference sequence). J was trimmed by 9 bases and V by 5 bases; bases with no gene match: 12. There are 16 residues in the CDR3.